The rows below give T cell receptor beta chains drawn from one sample of a study of shared clonotypes between healthy human individuals. TCRdb's copy holds only in-frame clones and misses some; the assay was immunoSEQ multiplex PCR. The sample includes 850,000 to 1,100,000 clones, approximately 80% seen only once; the top ten take approximately 0.9%. Sequences were obtained from memory CD4+ T cells from PBMCs. The receptors here all came from a young man in good health. Some clones in this sample may be carry-over from other donors' samples. Each CDR3 is given with its conserved first and last residue. Fields, in order: clone size, J gene, D gene, V gene, CDR3 DNA, CDR3 protein. The D gene is left open where the match is weak. Part of the rows lack a size; the others show once, few, many or a class for expanded clones.

>.|TRBJ2-3|TRBD2|TRBV27
TGTGCCAGCCGGCTAGCGGGAGTCCCAGATACGCAGTATTTT
CASRLAGVPDTQYF
>.|TRBJ1-3|TRBD1|TRBV5-1
TGCGCCAGCAGCACCGCCGGGACAGGGGCTGGAAACACCATATATTTT
CASSTAGTGAGNTIYF
>.|TRBJ1-2|TRBD1|TRBV19
TGTGCCAGTAGTATACCGGGACAGAGCTACTGGTATGGCTACACCTTC
CASSIPGQSYWYGYTF
>few|TRBJ2-1|.|TRBV15
TGTGCCACCAGCAGAGACACAGACAATGAGCAGTTCTTC
CATSRDTDNEQFF
>.|TRBJ1-2|.|TRBV25-1
TGTGCCAGCAGCCGCCCAGGGAACTATGGCTACACCTTC
CASSRPGNYGYTF
>few|TRBJ1-5|TRBD1|TRBV5-4
TGTGCCAGCAGCTTGGGGGGACAGATAAATCAGCCCCAGCATTTT
CASSLGGQINQPQHF
>few|TRBJ1-2|TRBD1|TRBV6-1
TGTGCCAGTTACAGGGGCTATGGCTACACCTTC
CASYRGYGYTF
>.|TRBJ1-1|.|TRBV23-1
TGCGCCAGCAGTCTCGGGATCAAGAACACTGAAGCTTTCTTT
CASSLGIKNTEAFF
>.|TRBJ2-2|TRBD2|TRBV5-1
TGCGCCAGCAGCCACACCTTAGCGGGGAGTTTCGGGGAGCTGTTTTTT
CASSHTLAGSFGELFF
>.|TRBJ1-6|.|TRBV11-2
TGTGCCAGCAGCTTAGAACAGGGAGGCAATTCACCCCTCCACTTT
CASSLEQGGNSPLHF
>few|TRBJ2-3|TRBD2|TRBV7-9
TGTGCCAGCAGCTTAGAATTGGGACTAGCGGGCCGCACAGATACGCAGTATTTT
CASSLELGLAGRTDTQYF
>.|TRBJ1-2|.|TRBV7-2
TGTGCCAGCAGCTTAGAGTGGGGGCATATCTATGGCTACACCTTC
CASSLEWGHIYGYTF
>.|TRBJ2-2|.|TRBV5-1
TGCGCCAGCAGCATTGCCCCTCTATTCGGGGAGCTGTTTTTT
CASSIAPLFGELFF
>few|TRBJ1-5|.|TRBV1
TGCACCAGCAGCCCCGGGACAGGGGAAGAGTTACAGCCCCAGCATTTT
CTSSPGTGEELQPQHF
>.|TRBJ2-7|.|TRBV25-1
TGTGCCAGCAGTACCCGCCCGGGGCGGGGGACAGCCTACGAGCAGTACTTC
CASSTRPGRGTAYEQYF
>few|TRBJ1-2|.|TRBV7-2
TGTGCCAGCAGCCCGGGGCGGGGCTTTGAGAGATACACCTTC
CASSPGRGFERYTF
>.|TRBJ1-1|TRBD1|TRBV10-2
TGCGCCAGACGACAGGGAATGAACACTGAAGCTTTCTTT
CARRQGMNTEAFF
>.|TRBJ1-5|.|TRBV2
TGTGCCAGCAGTGAGAGATTTAGCAATCAGCCCCAGCATTTT
CASSERFSNQPQHF
>.|TRBJ2-2|TRBD2|TRBV28
TGTGCCAGCAGTTTAGTAGCGGGAGCCGGGGAGCTGTTTTTT
CASSLVAGAGELFF
>.|TRBJ1-4|TRBD1|TRBV6-4
TGTGCCAGCAGTGACTCGGACAGGGGGTCGGGGGAAAAACTGTTTTTT
CASSDSDRGSGEKLFF
>few|TRBJ2-7|TRBD1|TRBV30
TGTGCCTGGAGTGTGGACAGGGGCCTCGAGCAGTACTTC
CAWSVDRGLEQYF
>.|TRBJ2-1|.|TRBV6-4
TGTGCCAGCAGTGACTCAGGGGGTAGAGGGGATGAGCAGTTCTTC
CASSDSGGRGDEQFF
>.|TRBJ2-6|TRBD1|TRBV14
TGTGCCAGCAGCCGGGACAGGGGTGCTGGGGCCAACGTCCTGACTTTC
CASSRDRGAGANVLTF
>.|TRBJ2-7|TRBD2|TRBV5-1
TGCGCCAGCAGCCCCCTGGCGGGAGTGTCCCACGAGCAGTACTTC
CASSPLAGVSHEQYF
>once|TRBJ2-3|.|TRBV4-1
TGCGCCAGCAGCCTCGGACCGGGCCTGAGGGGAGCGAGGGATACGCAGTATTTT
CASSLGPGLRGARDTQYF
>.|TRBJ2-7|.|TRBV28
TGTGCCAGCGGCGCCCCGTGGGAGCAGTACTTC
CASGAPWEQYF
>.|TRBJ1-5|.|TRBV27
TGTGCCAGCAGTCCAACCCAGGGTTTAAATCAGCCCCAGCATTTT
CASSPTQGLNQPQHF
>.|TRBJ2-7|.|TRBV2
TGTGCCAGCAGTGAGGGGACCTCCTACGAGCAGTACTTC
CASSEGTSYEQYF
>few|TRBJ2-5|.|TRBV6-5
TGTGCCAGCAGTTACCGGGGAGTAGAGACCCAGTACTTC
CASSYRGVETQYF
>once|TRBJ1-1|TRBD1|TRBV11-2
TGTGCCAGCAGCGGGACTTTACAGGGACAGAGCAAAAACACTGAAGCTTTCTTT
CASSGTLQGQSKNTEAFF
>.|TRBJ1-3|.|TRBV5-5
TGTGCCAGCAGCTTGGGGCCCTCTGGAAACACCATATATTTT
CASSLGPSGNTIYF
>few|TRBJ1-5|.|TRBV19
TGTGCCAGTAGAAAAGGGGGGTCCAATCAGCCCCAGCATTTT
CASRKGGSNQPQHF
>.|TRBJ2-7|.|TRBV9
TGTGCCAGCAGCGTAGGACGGGCCGCCAAGGACGAGCAGTACTTC
CASSVGRAAKDEQYF
>few|TRBJ2-7|TRBD1|TRBV10-3
TGTGCCATCAAGGGGGGACAGGGGTTCCACGAGCAGTACTTC
CAIKGGQGFHEQYF
>.|TRBJ2-2|.|TRBV4-2
TGTGCCAGCAGCAGGGGGGGCCCCCCCCGAGACACCGGGGAGCTGTTTTTT
CASSRGGPPRDTGELFF
>once|TRBJ2-6|.|TRBV5-1
TGCGCCAGCAGCGTGACGGGGACCGGGGCCAACGTCCTGACTTTC
CASSVTGTGANVLTF
>.|TRBJ2-2|.|TRBV28
TGTGCCAGCAGAAACCCAGACACCGGGGAGCTGTTTTTT
CASRNPDTGELFF
>once|TRBJ2-1|.|TRBV30
TGTGCCTGGAGTCGGGAGACCAATGAGCAGTTCTTC
CAWSRETNEQFF
>.|TRBJ1-3|.|TRBV2
TGTGCCAGCACTCGCGAGGGAGGGCTGAGTTCTGGAAACACCATATATTTT
CASTREGGLSSGNTIYF
>.|TRBJ1-4|.|TRBV7-5
TGTGTCAGAAGCCCATGCGGGGGGCGCCTATCTAATGAAAAACTGTTTTTT
CVRSPCGGRLSNEKLFF
>.|TRBJ2-7|.|TRBV28
TGTGCCAGCAGTAGGGCGGCGGGACGTTCCTACGAGCAGTACTTC
CASSRAAGRSYEQYF
>few|TRBJ1-1|.|TRBV5-6
TGTGCCAGCAGCACTGGACGGAAGAACACTGAAGCTTTCTTT
CASSTGRKNTEAFF
>.|TRBJ2-7|.|TRBV5-6
TGTGCCAGCAGCTTGAGACAGCTCACCTACGAGCAGTACTTC
CASSLRQLTYEQYF
>.|TRBJ2-1|.|TRBV5-1
TGCGCCAGCAGCCGGGACACCGCGTTGAATGAGCAGTTCTTC
CASSRDTALNEQFF
>.|TRBJ2-1|.|TRBV29-1
TGCAGCGTCGAGGGGTCGGCTGTCTACAATGAGCAGTTCTTC
CSVEGSAVYNEQFF
>.|TRBJ1-4|TRBD1|TRBV7-9
TGTGCCAGCAGCTCAGGGGGCGGTTCTGAAAAACTGTTTTTT
CASSSGGGSEKLFF
>.|TRBJ1-5|.|TRBV10-2
TGCGCCAGCAGTGAGTCTAGATACCAGCCCCAGCATTTT
CASSESRYQPQHF
>.|TRBJ1-5|TRBD1|TRBV18
TGTGCCAGCTCACCCCCGGGACAGGGGGCTGGCAATCAGCCCCAGCATTTT
CASSPPGQGAGNQPQHF
>.|TRBJ2-7|.|TRBV2
TGTGCCAGCAGTCCGTTGGTAAGCTCCTACGAGCAGTACTTC
CASSPLVSSYEQYF
>once|TRBJ1-1|TRBD1|TRBV19
TGTGCCAGTAAAACCCGGACAGGGGAGAACACTGAAGCTTTCTTT
CASKTRTGENTEAFF
>.|TRBJ1-2|.|TRBV9
TGTGCCAGCAGCGTTCCCGGCAGCTATGGCTACACCTTC
CASSVPGSYGYTF
>.|TRBJ2-1|TRBD1|TRBV7-6
TGTGCCAGCAGCTTAGGACAGGGGCACTACAATGAGCAGTTCTTC
CASSLGQGHYNEQFF
>.|TRBJ2-6|.|TRBV5-1
TGCGCCAGCAGCTTGCATAGGGGTGCAGCGGGGGCCAACGTCCTGACTTTC
CASSLHRGAAGANVLTF
>once|TRBJ1-1|.|TRBV5-1
TGCGCCAGCAGCCCACTGACGGCGAACACTGAAGCTTTCTTT
CASSPLTANTEAFF
>.|TRBJ2-7|TRBD2|TRBV27
TGTGCCAGCAGCCCCGCGGGACTAGCGGGAGGAGGGTCCTACGAGCAGTACTTC
CASSPAGLAGGGSYEQYF
>.|TRBJ2-2|TRBD2|TRBV7-9
TGTGCCAGCAGCTCGAGGCGGGGGGTCGACGCCGGGGAGCTGTTTTTT
CASSSRRGVDAGELFF